Reported below is one TCR beta chain. What this receptor recognizes is not known. No base qualities exist here, and no much larger clone lies one base off it. Libraries were made using RACE. Sequencing relied on a NextSeq 500. During library preparation, unique molecular identifiers were attached to individual cDNA molecules so that TCRs could be counted in a quantitative, reproducible way. Each blood RNA sample was used to sequence both TCR alpha and TCR beta chains. The study's own analysis went as follows. The median number of TCRs per sample was 95,638, ranging from about 23,224 to 690,600. V, J and CDR3 annotation of the TCR reads was carried out using the Decombinator software suite. To make PS versus PT1 abundance plots, every sample was subsampled to the same number of TCRs (28,000). TCRs were defined as expanded if absent before sensitization and observed at least eight times at the 2-week time point. TCRdb reanalyzed the raw reads on its own, using fastp at Q25 for trimming and MiXCR for clone calling, and kept in-frame beta chains. A single entry per CDR3 protein holds the most common genes and DNA from its merged rows. TCRdb, not the authors, supplied the V and J calls. The sample records some 98,000 distinct CDR3 sequences, roughly 10% of which are singletons. The top ten clones comprise approximately 3.1% of the sample.

This specimen belongs to a study of human T cells and chemical hapten exposure (dated by TCRdb to the early 2020s). The study in broad terms: For sensitization, 2% DPC in acetone was applied to a roughly 2 cm by roughly 2 cm area of upper inner arm skin. Patch tests used Finn chambers with 0.01% DPC on the upper back, scored after 6 days by International Contact Dermatitis Research Group standards. The study tracked peripheral blood TCR repertoire changes in vivo during primary and secondary sensitization to the hapten diphenylcyclopropenone (DPC) in alopecia patients. Blood was sampled from patients pre-sensitization (week 0) and at 2, 6 and about 24 weeks after DPC sensitization. For TCR sequencing, blood came from 25 to 35 alopecia patients at anywhere from one to four time points (pre-sensitization, 2, 6 and 24 weeks). Throughout the study period of around 25 weeks, patients also received therapeutic DPC doses to the scalp every week. The libraries were sequenced as a pool, and the TCR yield per sample differed mostly because of small variations in library volumes within the pool. Alopecia areata with under or over 50% scalp involvement, alopecia totalis and alopecia universalis were represented in the patient cohort, which was mostly female. Study-wide findings and limitations: The number of PT1 expanded TCRs positively correlated with patch test score, significant at thresholds 8, 16 and 32 but not 4. Because all patients had alopecia, a presumed autoimmune disease, the immune response of the patients might differ from that of healthy individuals. After repeated subsampling, the strength of the expansion versus patch-test correlation and the threshold at which it became significant changed. DPC sensitization did not change the number of TCRs with a frequency above 1 in 1000, and there was no evidence of changes in global repertoire structure. Significantly more large CDR3 similarity clusters were formed by expanded TCRs than by pre-sensitization or healthy control sets, consistent with antigen-driven responses.

This specimen's time point label, per the study, means: pre-sensitization, week 0. In the paper's terms, the treatment or condition label means: therapeutic diphenylcyclopropenone sensitization with weekly scalp DPC. At every patch-test visit, the blood draw took place before the patch test was put on. Patients were eligible if aged 18 to 70, diagnosed with alopecia and judged suitable for DPC therapy, and pregnant patients were excluded. Total RNA was extracted from unfractionated whole blood that had been collected in Tempus Blood RNA tubes. The germline ends are 6 bases apart after V is trimmed by 6 bases and J by 3 bases. The CDR3 spans 12 residues, from the cysteine through the phenylalanine. The read is trimmed to its CDR3 DNA, 36 bases read in frame from base 1. The CDR1 and CDR2 encoded by the germline V gene are SNHLY and FYNNEI.

The TCR was taken from a woman in her fifties or sixties with alopecia areata. Some clones in this sample may be carry-over from other donors' samples. Here the sequenced sample was whole blood, taken in connection with sensitization to the hapten diphenylcyclopropenone (DPC). The chain is assembled from TRBV2 and TRBJ2-1; a confident D gene designation cannot be given. The base sequence is TGTGCCAGCAGGGACGGCTACAATGAGCAGTTCTTC. It translates as CASRDGYNEQFF.